Below are 21 T cell receptor beta chains sequenced from a single sample in a study of shared clonotypes between healthy human individuals. Assay used: immunoSEQ multiplex PCR; TCRdb lists only in-frame clones, some missing. The sample has millions of clones; 95% are singletons. The source material was naive CD4+ T cells sorted from blood. Subset of the sample: CD45RA+ positively selected. The receptors stem from a man younger than 30 in good health.

The count of this clone is one. The chain combines TRBV7-6 with TRBJ2-1, with TRBD2 identical over 11 bases. The trim removed 6 bases at V and 3 bases at J, leaving 4 bases unmatched. The CDR3 runs to 15 residues. From germline, CDR1 is SGHVS and CDR2 FNYEAQ. This chain's CDR3 is CASRAGTSGYNEQFF. Here the CDR3 DNA reads TGTGCCAGCAGGGCCGGGACTAGCGGCTACAATGAGCAGTTCTTC. Using reference TRBV7-6 and TRBJ2-1 for the parts outside the CDR3, the full variable domain is GAGVSQSPRYKVTKRGQDVALRCDPISGHVSLYWYRQALGQGPEFLTYFNYEAQQDKSGLPNDRFSAERPEGSISTLTIQRTEQRDSAMYRCASRAGTSGYNEQFFGPGTRLTVL.

The J gene is TRBJ1-1, the V gene TRBV19; D perhaps matches TRBD1 (6 bases). V was cut by 10 bases and J by 4 bases, with 10 bases left in between. From germline, CDR1 is LNHDA and CDR2 SQIVND (reference sequence). The length of the CDR3 is 11 residues. The CDR3 nucleotides are TGTGCCACAAGACAGGCCACTGAAGCTTTCTTT. It is translated as CATRQATEAFF.

This clone was picked up many times. The chain joins TRBV5-1 to TRBJ2-1, with 7 positions matching TRBD2. The J segment lost 10 bases and the V segment lost 0 bases, leaving 7 bases of the junction unmatched. Germline CDR1 and CDR2: SGHRS and YFSETQ. This CDR3 is built from 14 residues. CDR3 loop: CASSLDGLVQEQFF. The DNA of the CDR3 is TGCGCCAGCAGCTTGGACGGACTAGTGCAAGAGCAGTTCTTC. The full variable domain, in which reference TRBV5-1 and TRBJ2-1 provide the parts outside the CDR3, is KAGVTQTPRYLIKTRGQQVTLSCSPISGHRSVSWYQQTPGQGLQFLFEYFSETQRNKGNFPGRFSGRQFSNSRSEMNVSTLELGDSALYLCASSLDGLVQEQFFGPGTRLTVL.

The chain couples TRBV19 to TRBJ2-7; 8 bases line up with TRBD1. Germline V gene sequence: CDR1 LNHDA, CDR2 SQIVND (reference sequence). Unmatched junction bases numbered 12, after V lost 0 bases and J lost 5 bases. The CDR3 runs 17 residues. The CDR3: CASSIDVDGTGRDEQYF. The DNA of the CDR3 is TGTGCCAGTAGTATAGACGTGGATGGGACAGGTAGAGACGAGCAGTACTTC.

The chain joins TRBV19 to TRBJ1-2; D remains unclear. The CDR3 has 15 amino acids. With 2 bases removed from V and 4 bases from J, the gap between germline ends came to 14 bases. Germline CDR1 is LNHDA and CDR2 is SQIVND (reference sequence). CDR3 DNA sequence: TGTGCCAGTAGTATAAGAGGAACCCACGGCTATGGCTACACCTTC. Translation gives CASSIRGTHGYGYTF.

With respect to this clone: The identical CDR3 is also encoded by other nucleotide sequences in the sample. The CDR3 spells CASSSQGSGTEAFF. The CDR3, as DNA: TGCGCCAGCAGCTCCCAGGGAAGTGGCACTGAAGCTTTCTTT. V is TRBV5-1 and J is TRBJ1-1; D may be TRBD1 (5 bases). Germline loops: CDR1 SGHRS, CDR2 YFSETQ. CDR3 size: 14 residues. The ends were cut back, 3 bases at V and 4 bases at J, with 13 bases in the middle.

The chain recombines TRBV6-5 with TRBJ2-1; no firm D call. CDR3 size: 15 residues. V was shortened by 2 bases and J by 1 base, with 9 bases between the two germline ends. The V gene's germline CDR1 is MNHEY and CDR2 SVGAGI. DNA for the CDR3: TGTGCCAGCAGTTACGACTCTCGTTCCTACAATGAGCAGTTCTTC. The encoded protein is CASSYDSRSYNEQFF.

V is TRBV5-1 and J is TRBJ1-6, with 9 bases lining up with TRBD1. Germline CDR1 SGHRS, CDR2 YFSETQ. The CDR3 contains 15 residues. Trimming cost V 3 bases and J 6 bases; bases outside gene matches: 4. The CDR3 nucleotides read TGCGCCAGCAGCTCACAGGGGGCCAGTAATTCACCCCTCCACTTT. It is translated as CASSSQGASNSPLHF.

This CDR3 is CASSLGRAVLSTDTQYF. The CDR3 nucleotides are TGTGCCAGCAGCTTAGGTAGGGCAGTTCTTAGCACAGATACGCAGTATTTT. The V call is TRBV7-2, the J call TRBJ2-3; D is unclear. Trimming took 1 base from V and 0 from J, leaving 14 bases between them. The CDR3 runs 17 residues. Per the germline V gene, CDR1 is SGHTA and CDR2 is FQGNSA.

The chain recombines TRBV4-1 with TRBJ1-6, with 9 bases fitting TRBD1. Germline CDR1 MGHRA, CDR2 YSYEKL. The J segment lost 6 bases and the V segment lost 0 bases, leaving 9 bases of the junction unmatched. CDR3 size: 18 residues. CDR3 DNA sequence: TGCGCCAGCAGCCAAGAGGAATCTAGGACAGGGGCTAATTCACCCCTCCACTTT. The encoded protein is CASSQEESRTGANSPLHF.

The J gene is TRBJ1-3, the V gene TRBV19; D gene unclear. The germline CDR1 and CDR2 sequences are LNHDA and SQIVND (reference sequence). This CDR3 is 14 amino acids long. Trimming removed 7 bases at V and 3 bases at J, with 13 bases between. In nucleotides, the CDR3 is TGTGCCAGTACCCCGGGAGAGCGTGGAAACACCATATATTTT. Translated, it gives CASTPGERGNTIYF. Variable domain in full (rest from reference TRBV19 and TRBJ1-3): DGGITQSPKYLFRKEGQNVTLSCEQNLNHDAMYWYRQDPGQGLRLIYYSQIVNDFQKGDIAEGYSVSREKKESFPLTVTSAQKNPTAFYLCASTPGERGNTIYFGEGSWLTVV.

As regards this clone: The identical CDR3 is also encoded by other nucleotide sequences in the sample. The chain has TRBV19 and TRBJ1-2; weak D call: TRBD1 (5 bases). V was clipped by 5 bases and J by 5 bases, with 12 bases between them. This CDR3 spans 13 amino acids. Germline-derived CDR1 and CDR2 are LNHDA and SQIVND (reference sequence). CDR3 sequence reads: CASSPGAPYGYTF. The DNA for the CDR3 is TGTGCCAGTAGTCCCGGGGCACCGTATGGCTACACCTTC.

The V and J genes are TRBV10-1 and TRBJ2-3, with 7 bases fitting TRBD2. Trimming removed 3 bases from V and 0 bases from J; junction bases left unmatched: 3. The CDR3 length is 15 residues. Germline CDR1 and CDR2: WNHNN and SYGVQD (reference sequence). CDR3 residues: CASSDRTRSTDTQYF. CDR3 nucleotides: TGCGCCAGCAGTGACCGGACTAGGAGCACAGATACGCAGTATTTT.

To note about this clone: In the same sample, other DNA sequences code for this CDR3. The gene calls are TRBV5-1 and TRBJ1-1; a possible D gene is TRBD1 (5 bases). Trimming pared 3 bases from V and 2 bases from J, leaving 11 bases between. The CDR3 runs to 14 residues. Germline lookup yields CDR1 SGHRS and CDR2 YFSETQ. CDR3 sequence (DNA): TGCGCCAGCAGCTCTGCAGGGAGAAACACTGAAGCTTTCTTT. Translating gives CASSSAGRNTEAFF.

V is TRBV6-6 and J is TRBJ1-3; D perhaps matches TRBD1 (5 bases). Germline assignment: CDR1 MNHNY and CDR2 SVGAGI (reference sequence). The V end lost 5 bases, the J end lost 2 bases, and 16 bases lay between the germline ends. The CDR3 extends over 16 amino acids. CDR3 nucleotide sequence: TGTGCCAGCAGTCCCGGGGCCTACCCCACTGGAAACACCATATATTTT. This sequence encodes CASSPGAYPTGNTIYF.

The rearrangement joins TRBV9 to TRBJ2-1, with D unclear. Trimming pared 4 bases from V and 4 bases from J, leaving 15 bases between. Germline V gene lookup returns CDR1 SGDLS and CDR2 YYNGEE. The CDR3 has 15 amino acids. In DNA, the CDR3 is TGTGCCAGCAGCCCCACTGCGAACGAGTACAATGAGCAGTTCTTC. As protein: CASSPTANEYNEQFF.

The genes are TRBV5-1 and TRBJ2-5; 8 bases map to TRBD1. Germline-derived CDR1 and CDR2 are SGHRS and YFSETQ. CDR3 length: 16 amino acids. V lost 7 bases to trimming and J lost 1 base; unmatched junction nucleotides: 12. The CDR3 bases are TGCGCCAGCCGTCCACAGACAGGGGTATCCCAAGAGACCCAGTACTTC. Amino acid sequence: CASRPQTGVSQETQYF.

The chain recombines TRBV10-1 with TRBJ2-3, with D maybe TRBD1 (6 bases). The CDR3 covers 12 residues. CDR1 and CDR2 from the germline V gene are WNHNN and SYGVQD (reference sequence). V was clipped by 3 bases and J by 12 bases, with 13 bases between them. The CDR3 spells CASSEGTSIQYF. CDR3 nucleotides: TGCGCCAGCAGTGAAGGGACAAGCATTCAGTATTTT.

V and J are TRBV7-2 and TRBJ2-7, with 7 nucleotides matching TRBD1. The J segment lost 1 base and the V segment lost 0 bases, leaving 6 bases of the junction unmatched. The CDR3 extends over 16 amino acids. The V gene's germline CDR1 is SGHTA and CDR2 FQGNSA. CDR3 in DNA: TGTGCCAGCAGCTTAGCGCCGCCGGGACAGTCCTACGAGCAGTACTTC. Protein product: CASSLAPPGQSYEQYF.

This chain joins TRBV19 and TRBJ2-3, with a possible D match to TRBD2 (6 bases). The CDR3 consists of 15 residues. Between the trimmed V and J ends, which lost 10 bases and 6 bases, there was a span of 23 bases. Germline V gene data show CDR1 as LNHDA and CDR2 as SQIVND (reference sequence). The CDR3 reads CATTLAGSIADTQYF. The CDR3, as DNA: TGTGCCACTACGCTGGCGGGGTCCATTGCCGATACGCAGTATTTT.

V is TRBV6-1 and J is TRBJ1-1, with D uncertain. Germline assignment: CDR1 MNHNS and CDR2 SASEGT. V lost 7 bases and J lost 3, with 12 bases in between. The CDR3 length is 13 residues. CDR3: CASKRSGYTEAFF. The CDR3 DNA follows: TGTGCCAGCAAAAGGAGCGGTTACACTGAAGCTTTCTTT.